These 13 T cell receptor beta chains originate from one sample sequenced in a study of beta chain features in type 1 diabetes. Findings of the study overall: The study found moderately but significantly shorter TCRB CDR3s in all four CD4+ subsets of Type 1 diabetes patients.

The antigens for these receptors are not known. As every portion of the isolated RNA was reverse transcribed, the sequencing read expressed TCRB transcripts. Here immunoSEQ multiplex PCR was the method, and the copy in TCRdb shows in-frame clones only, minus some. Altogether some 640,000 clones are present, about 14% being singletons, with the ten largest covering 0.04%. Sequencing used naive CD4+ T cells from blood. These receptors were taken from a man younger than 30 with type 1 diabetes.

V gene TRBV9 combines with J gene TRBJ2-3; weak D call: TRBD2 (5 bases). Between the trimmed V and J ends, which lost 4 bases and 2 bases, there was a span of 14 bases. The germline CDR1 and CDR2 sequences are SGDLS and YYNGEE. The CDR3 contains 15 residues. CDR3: CASSPRDTSTDTQYF. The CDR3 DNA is TGTGCCAGCAGCCCCCGGGATACATCCACAGATACGCAGTATTTT.

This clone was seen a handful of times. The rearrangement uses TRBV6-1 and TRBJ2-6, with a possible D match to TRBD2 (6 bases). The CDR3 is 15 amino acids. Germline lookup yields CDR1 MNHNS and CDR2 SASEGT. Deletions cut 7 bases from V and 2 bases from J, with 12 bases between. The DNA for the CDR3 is TGTGCCAGCAATCTCAGGGAGGCTGGGGCCAACGTCCTGACTTTC. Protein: CASNLREAGANVLTF.

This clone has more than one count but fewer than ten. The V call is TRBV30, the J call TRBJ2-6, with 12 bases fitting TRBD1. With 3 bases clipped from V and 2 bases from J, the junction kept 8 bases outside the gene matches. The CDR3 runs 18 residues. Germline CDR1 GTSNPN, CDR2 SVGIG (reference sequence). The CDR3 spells CAWSAGTGGGPGANVLTF. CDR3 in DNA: TGTGCCTGGAGCGCCGGGACAGGGGGCGGCCCTGGGGCCAACGTCCTGACTTTC.

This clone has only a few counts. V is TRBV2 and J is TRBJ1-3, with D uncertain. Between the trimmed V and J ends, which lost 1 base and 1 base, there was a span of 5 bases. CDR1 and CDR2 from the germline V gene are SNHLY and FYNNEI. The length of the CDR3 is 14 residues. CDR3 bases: TGTGCCAGCAGTGAAGGGGGTTCTGGAAACACCATATATTTT. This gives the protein CASSEGGSGNTIYF. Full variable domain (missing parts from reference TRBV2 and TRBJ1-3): EPEVTQTPSHQVTQMGQEVILRCVPISNHLYFYWYRQILGQKVEFLVSFYNNEISEKSEIFDDQFSVERPDGSNFTLKIRSTKLEDSAMYFCASSEGGSGNTIYFGEGSWLTVV.

This CDR3 reads CASSPGTSGGYEQYF. The DNA for the CDR3 is TGTGCCAGCTCACCCGGGACTAGCGGGGGATACGAGCAGTACTTC. V gene TRBV18 combines with J gene TRBJ2-7; 14 nucleotides line up with TRBD2. CDR3 size: 15 residues. Per germline, CDR1 KGHSH and CDR2 LQKENI. J was trimmed by 4 bases and V by 3 bases; bases with no gene match: 2.

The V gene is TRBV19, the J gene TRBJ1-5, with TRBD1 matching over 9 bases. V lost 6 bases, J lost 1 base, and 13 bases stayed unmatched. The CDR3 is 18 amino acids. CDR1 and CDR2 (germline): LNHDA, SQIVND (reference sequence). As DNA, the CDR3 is TGTGCCAGTAGCCACGTCCCGGGACAGGGTTCAAGCAATCAGCCCCAGCATTTT. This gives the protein CASSHVPGQGSSNQPQHF.

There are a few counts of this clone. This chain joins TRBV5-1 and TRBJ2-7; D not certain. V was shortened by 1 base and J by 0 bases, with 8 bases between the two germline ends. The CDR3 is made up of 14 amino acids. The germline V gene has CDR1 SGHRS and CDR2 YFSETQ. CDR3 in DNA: TGCGCCAGCAGCTTGTATAGGAGCTCCTACGAGCAGTACTTC. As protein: CASSLYRSSYEQYF.

The CDR3 here is CASSDTRGRETQYF. DNA of the CDR3: TGCGCCAGCAGCGACACCAGGGGCCGGGAGACCCAGTACTTC. V usage is TRBV5-1 and J usage is TRBJ2-5; a possible D gene is TRBD1 (6 bases). The V end lost 4 bases, the J end lost 5 bases, and 15 bases lay between the germline ends. The CDR3 contains 14 residues. Germline V lookup: CDR1 SGHRS, CDR2 YFSETQ.

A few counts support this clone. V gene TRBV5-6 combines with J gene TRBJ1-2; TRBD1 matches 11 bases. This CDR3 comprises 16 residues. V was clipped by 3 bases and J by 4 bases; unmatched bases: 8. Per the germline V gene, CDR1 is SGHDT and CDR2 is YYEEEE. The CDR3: CASSWRTGGRGYGYTF. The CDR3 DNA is TGTGCCAGCAGCTGGAGGACAGGGGGCAGAGGCTATGGCTACACCTTC.

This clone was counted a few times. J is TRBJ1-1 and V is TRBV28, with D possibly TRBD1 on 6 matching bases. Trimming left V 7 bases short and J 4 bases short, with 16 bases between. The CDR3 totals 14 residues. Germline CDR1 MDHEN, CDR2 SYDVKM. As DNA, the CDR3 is TGTGCCAGCATCCCTTCAGGAGGGGGCACTGAAGCTTTCTTT. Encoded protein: CASIPSGGGTEAFF.

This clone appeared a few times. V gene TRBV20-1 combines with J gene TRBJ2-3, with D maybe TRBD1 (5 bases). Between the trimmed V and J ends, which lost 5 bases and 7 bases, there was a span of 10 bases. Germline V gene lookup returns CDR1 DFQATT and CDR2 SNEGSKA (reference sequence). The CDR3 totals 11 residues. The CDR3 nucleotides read TGCAGTGCTGATAGGGGCAATACGCAGTATTTT. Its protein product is CSADRGNTQYF.

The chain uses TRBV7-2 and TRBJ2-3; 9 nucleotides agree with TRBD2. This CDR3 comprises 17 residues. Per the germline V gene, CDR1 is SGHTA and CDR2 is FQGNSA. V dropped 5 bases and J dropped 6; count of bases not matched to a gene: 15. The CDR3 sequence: CASSAPYSGRRKDTQYF. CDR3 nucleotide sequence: TGTGCCAGCAGCGCACCTTATAGCGGGAGAAGGAAGGATACGCAGTATTTT.

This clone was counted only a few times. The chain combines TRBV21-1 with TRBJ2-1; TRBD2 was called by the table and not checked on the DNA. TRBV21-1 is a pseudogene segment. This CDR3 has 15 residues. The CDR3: CASTYPGRARSEQFF. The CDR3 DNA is TGTGCCAGCACCTATCCCGGGAGGGCGAGGAGTGAGCAGTTCTTC.